A single sample is the source of the 3 T cell receptor beta chains below, sequenced in a study of T cells in localized non-small cell lung cancer. The table came from immunoSEQ multiplex PCR; TCRdb's copy has only in-frame clones and leaves some out. The data contain 25,000 or so clones, 75% to 85% of them singletons. Sequenced here: peripheral blood, sampled before any cancer treatment. These receptor sequences come from a woman between 40 and 69 years old with stage I lung adenocarcinoma.

The J gene is TRBJ1-1, the V gene TRBV29-1, with no clear D. CDR1 and CDR2 (germline): SQVTM, ANQGSEA. This CDR3 region has 13 residues. V lost 4 bases, J lost 4 bases, and 13 bases lay in between. DNA of the CDR3: TGCAGCGTTGCAGGCAGGAAGGGCACTGAAGCTTTCTTT. Its protein is CSVAGRKGTEAFF.

The V gene is TRBV19, the J gene TRBJ2-4, with a weak D call TRBD1 (6 bases). The length of the CDR3 is 14 residues. V lost 5 bases and J 1 base, leaving 9 bases between the germline ends. CDR1 LNHDA and CDR2 SQIVND come from the germline V gene (reference sequence). The CDR3 protein is CASSLGQAKNIQYF. For the CDR3, the DNA is TGTGCCAGTAGTCTCGGACAGGCCAAAAACATTCAGTACTTC.

This clone showed up just a few times. The chain joins TRBV2 to TRBJ1-2, with TRBD1 identical over 9 bases. Germline CDR1 and CDR2: SNHLY and FYNNEI. CDR3 length equals 14 residues. V shed 5 bases, J shed 2 bases, and the junction held 3 bases outside the gene matches. CDR3 amino acids: CASSWTGENYGYTF. Here the CDR3 DNA reads TGTGCCAGCAGTTGGACAGGGGAGAACTATGGCTACACCTTC.